This T cell receptor beta chain was identified in a study of CD4 T cells in relation to SARS-CoV-2 and coronaviruses. CDR1 is MNHEY and CDR2 is SVGAGI in the germline V gene. The CDR3 is 14 residues long. V dropped 6 bases and J dropped 3; count of bases not matched to a gene: 5. Generated by immunoSEQ multiplex PCR, the TCRdb table keeps only in-frame clones and is missing some. This table has about 29,000 clones, more than 70% appearing once. Worth noting for this clone: Its antigen remains unidentified.

Before the COVID-19 pandemic, during about 2011-2019, CD4+ T cells were taken from unexposed donors. After about 11 days of culture, CD4+ T cells were isolated. As cell numbers allowed, unexposed-donor CD4+ T cells faced SARS-CoV-2 S/N and four cold-coronavirus spikes. Input material: CD4+ T cells from PBMCs, cultured in vitro. This clonotype was obtained from a human donor in good health. V usage is TRBV6-5 and J usage is TRBJ2-5, with 9 bases aligning to TRBD2. The CDR3 protein is CASRGAGGKETQYF. The CDR3, as DNA: TGTGCCAGCAGGGGTGCGGGGGGGAAAGAGACCCAGTACTTC.